These T cell receptor beta chains were read from a single sample in a study of cytomegalovirus exposure and HLA in healthy donors. Clones were read by immunoSEQ multiplex PCR, and TCRdb kept only the in-frame ones, dropping some. The table shows almost 90,000 clones, with less than 85% occurring only once. Material for sequencing was PBMCs. These receptors were obtained from a man aged 35 to 55 in good health and CMV-seropositive. Each CDR3 is given with its conserved first and last residue. A D gene is named only where the DNA matches it firmly. Clone size, where shown, is once, few, many, or a class for clones that have expanded.

J,size,V,D,CDR3,DNA
TRBJ2-6,-,TRBV7-6,-,CASSSVLSGANVLTF,TGTGCCAGCAGCTCCGTCCTCTCTGGGGCCAACGTCCTGACTTTC
TRBJ2-7,-,TRBV27,TRBD2,CASKGLAGGMHEQYF,TGTGCCAGCAAAGGGTTAGCGGGGGGGATGCACGAGCAGTACTTC
TRBJ1-1,few,TRBV7-9,TRBD1,CSSSKSGQAVWGTEAFF,TGTTCCAGCAGCAAGTCGGGACAGGCGGTTTGGGGGACTGAAGCTTTCTTT
TRBJ2-1,-,TRBV7-9,-,CASSFGRQSVLYNEQFF,TGTGCCAGCAGCTTTGGCCGACAGTCGGTCTTGTACAATGAGCAGTTCTTC
TRBJ1-6,-,TRBV18,-,CASATGNNSPLHF,TGTGCCAGCGCTACAGGGAACAATTCACCCCTCCACTTT
TRBJ1-1,-,TRBV29-1,-,CSVGGGMNTEAFF,TGCAGCGTGGGTGGGGGGATGAACACTGAAGCTTTCTTT
TRBJ2-7,-,TRBV9,-,CASSVAETDSYEQYF,TGTGCCAGCAGCGTAGCCGAGACAGACTCCTACGAGCAGTACTTC
TRBJ2-5,-,TRBV7-9,-,CASSFQGFGETQYF,TGTGCCAGCAGCTTCCAGGGGTTTGGGGAGACCCAGTACTTC
TRBJ2-5,once,TRBV6-5,-,CASSYSTVLETQYF,TGTGCCAGCAGTTACTCGACAGTTCTGGAGACCCAGTACTTC
TRBJ2-5,once,TRBV18,-,CASSPRGAQETQYF,TGTGCCAGCTCACCCCGGGGGGCCCAAGAGACCCAGTACTTC
TRBJ1-2,-,TRBV15,TRBD1,CATSWTGYGYTF,TGTGCCACCAGCTGGACAGGGTATGGCTACACCTTC
TRBJ1-1,few,TRBV6-1,TRBD1,CASSVRQGQTEAFF,TGTGCCAGCAGTGTCAGACAGGGGCAAACTGAAGCTTTCTTT
TRBJ1-1,-,TRBV7-8,TRBD1,CASSALTGSEAFF,TGTGCCAGCAGCGCCTTGACAGGGAGTGAAGCTTTCTTT
TRBJ2-1,-,TRBV19,-,CASSFVANEQFF,TGTGCCAGTAGTTTTGTAGCGAACGAGCAGTTCTTC
TRBJ2-7,-,TRBV7-9,TRBD1,CASSFIVPGQGVSYEQYF,TGTGCCAGCAGCTTCATAGTCCCCGGACAGGGGGTAAGCTACGAGCAGTACTTC
TRBJ1-5,-,TRBV6-1,TRBD1,CASRETGGPFNQPQHF,TGTGCCAGCAGAGAAACAGGGGGACCTTTCAATCAGCCCCAGCATTTT
TRBJ2-1,-,TRBV11-2,TRBD1,CASSSGQGLSEQFF,TGTGCCAGCAGCTCCGGACAGGGTTTGTCTGAGCAGTTCTTC
TRBJ2-7,-,TRBV19,TRBD1,CASRPPGQDYEQYF,TGTGCCAGTAGACCCCCGGGACAGGACTACGAGCAGTACTTC
TRBJ2-5,-,TRBV5-8,-,CASSTGRGFGVETQYF,TGTGCCAGCAGCACCGGACGGGGATTCGGGGTGGAGACCCAGTACTTC
TRBJ2-1,-,TRBV5-1,-,CASSLLAVSYNEQFF,TGCGCCAGCAGCTTGTTGGCAGTCTCCTACAATGAGCAGTTCTTC
TRBJ2-5,-,TRBV21-1,-,CASSRLDRGRPGETQYF,TGTGCCAGCAGCCGACTGGACAGGGGGCGACCTGGGGAGACCCAGTACTTC
TRBJ2-1,-,TRBV5-6,-,CASSPRLSLEQFF,TGTGCCAGCAGCCCGAGACTGTCCCTAGAGCAGTTCTTC
TRBJ1-2,-,TRBV6-4,TRBD1,CASRPGQGNYGYTF,TGTGCCAGCAGACCGGGACAGGGGAACTATGGCTACACCTTC
TRBJ1-6,once,TRBV6-1,-,CASSEPTPGTYNSPLHF,TGTGCCAGCAGTGAACCGACACCCGGAACCTATAATTCACCCCTCCACTTT
TRBJ2-2,-,TRBV30,-,CALGQRINTGELFF,TGTGCCTTGGGCCAGCGGATAAACACCGGGGAGCTGTTTTTT
TRBJ1-2,few,TRBV10-3,-,CATRQERDGYTF,TGTGCCACCAGACAGGAGCGAGATGGCTACACCTTC
TRBJ2-5,-,TRBV28,TRBD1,CASSSSGTGSHQETQYF,TGTGCCAGCAGTTCCTCCGGGACAGGGAGCCATCAAGAGACCCAGTACTTC
TRBJ2-5,once,TRBV5-1,TRBD2,CASSQGSGSPETQYF,TGCGCCAGCTCCCAAGGTAGCGGGAGCCCGGAGACCCAGTACTTC
TRBJ1-1,-,TRBV27,-,CASSLLGLNTEAFF,TGTGCCAGCAGTTTATTGGGGCTGAACACTGAAGCTTTCTTT
TRBJ2-2,-,TRBV9,TRBD2,CASSGGRITGELFF,TGTGCCAGCAGCGGCGGGAGGATCACCGGGGAGCTGTTTTTT
TRBJ1-6,-,TRBV5-1,TRBD1,CASNPTGERNSPLHF,TGCGCCAGCAATCCCACAGGGGAACGAAATTCACCCCTCCACTTT
TRBJ2-5,few,TRBV5-1,TRBD1,CASSKPGQGNVAQYF,TGCGCCAGCAGCAAGCCGGGACAGGGGAATGTGGCCCAGTACTTC
TRBJ1-1,-,TRBV27,TRBD1,CASSTDRVNTEAFF,TGTGCCAGCAGTACGGACAGGGTAAACACTGAAGCTTTCTTT
TRBJ2-1,-,TRBV4-1,TRBD2,CASSQGTRVDEQFF,TGCGCCAGCAGCCAGGGGACTAGAGTGGATGAGCAGTTCTTC
TRBJ1-2,-,TRBV5-4,-,CASSLAGRLGGYTF,TGTGCCAGCAGCTTGGCAGGCCGCTTGGGTGGCTACACCTTC
TRBJ1-2,-,TRBV6-1,TRBD1,CASSEQGQGAYTF,TGTGCCAGCAGTGAACAAGGACAGGGGGCATACACCTTC
TRBJ1-1,few,TRBV10-1,TRBD1,CASSESRTGNTEAFF,TGCGCCAGCAGTGAGTCGAGGACAGGGAACACTGAAGCTTTCTTT
TRBJ2-7,-,TRBV7-2,TRBD1,CASSRHRGAPPYEQYF,TGTGCCAGCAGCCGACACAGGGGGGCGCCGCCCTACGAGCAGTACTTC
TRBJ2-7,-,TRBV6-1,TRBD1,CASSALPGTGGTYEQYF,TGTGCCAGCAGTGCCTTGCCCGGGACAGGGGGCACCTACGAGCAGTACTTC
TRBJ2-1,-,TRBV5-1,-,CASSLVATRFGPYNEQFF,TGCGCCAGCAGCTTGGTAGCGACTAGGTTTGGGCCCTACAATGAGCAGTTCTTC
TRBJ2-1,once,TRBV7-2,-,CASSLSRDSYNEQFF,TGTGCCAGCAGCTTAAGTCGGGACTCATACAATGAGCAGTTCTTC
TRBJ1-2,-,TRBV25-1,-,CASSAYADSGYTF,TGTGCCAGCAGTGCATACGCTGACAGTGGCTACACCTTC
TRBJ1-2,-,TRBV19,TRBD1,CASGDRAISYTF,TGTGCCAGTGGGGACAGAGCGATTAGCTACACCTTC
TRBJ2-7,once,TRBV11-2,-,CASLGGAYEQYF,TGTGCCAGCCTGGGGGGGGCGTACGAGCAGTACTTC
TRBJ2-7,-,TRBV5-5,TRBD1,CASSPITRTGGSYEQYF,TGTGCCAGCAGCCCCATTACCCGGACAGGGGGCTCCTACGAGCAGTACTTC
TRBJ1-2,-,TRBV27,TRBD1,CASSLLGPGTGKVSNYGYTF,TGTGCCAGCAGTTTATTGGGCCCCGGGACAGGCAAAGTCTCTAACTATGGCTACACCTTC
TRBJ2-5,-,TRBV11-2,TRBD2,CASSSDLAGGRETQYF,TGTGCCAGCAGCTCGGATCTAGCGGGAGGAAGGGAGACCCAGTACTTC